The rows below give T cell receptor beta chains drawn from one sample of a study of pediatric ulcerative colitis. Assay: immunoSEQ multiplex PCR; the TCRdb copy retains only in-frame clones and omits some. This sample yields roughly 70,000 clones, of which 70% to 90% are seen a single time; around 3% belongs to the top ten. The sequenced sample consisted of blood. The origin of the receptors is a boy aged 5-17 years with severe ulcerative colitis. CDR3s leave out the opening cysteine and the closing phenylalanine or tryptophan. The order of the fields is J gene, V gene, CDR3 protein.

TRBJ2-5 TRBV2 ASSEGGETQY
TRBJ2-7 TRBV5-6 ASSYTAGGDEQY
TRBJ2-1 TRBV12-5 ASGLMAGVTAYNEQF
TRBJ2-3 TRBV6-1 ASSVLAGGRADTQY
TRBJ2-1 TRBV29-1 SLGGTSGSNEQF
TRBJ2-5 TRBV5-4 ASSLQASPGETQY
TRBJ2-7 TRBV5-5 ASSPRIWGYEQY
TRBJ1-1 TRBV25-1 ASRRQNTEAF
TRBJ2-7 TRBV7-2 ASSLVAGQEQY
TRBJ2-1 TRBV25-1 ATTSSMEQF
TRBJ1-2 TRBV25-1 ASSEPPGDGYGYT
TRBJ2-1 TRBV14 ASSQGVRGNLDNEQF
TRBJ1-4 TRBV6-5 ASSYSGQSSEKLF
TRBJ2-1 TRBV14 ASALLAAVSNEQF
TRBJ2-2 TRBV6-5 ASSPPGLNTGELF
TRBJ2-2 TRBV6-5 ASSDFGLTGELF
TRBJ2-7 TRBV19 ASSISAGGTEY
TRBJ2-1 TRBV6-5 ASRSSGRTPQQF
TRBJ2-1 TRBV10-3 AIRGDSGISYNEQF
TRBJ2-7 TRBV7-6 ASTTGPEQY
TRBJ1-5 TRBV19 ASSIGTGGDQPQH
TRBJ2-3 TRBV2 ASRYLGAGEADTQY
TRBJ1-4 TRBV2 ASRQESATNEKLF
TRBJ2-1 TRBV15 ATSNGASGSDEQF
TRBJ2-1 TRBV6-5 ASSILAGGNNEQF
TRBJ1-2 TRBV5-6 ASSLGQGAQGYT
TRBJ1-5 TRBV18 ASGEGGNQPQH
TRBJ2-1 TRBV7-9 ASSLAGGLASSNEQF
TRBJ2-1 TRBV5-1 ASTPSGVRIGDEQF
TRBJ2-2 TRBV7-9 ASSLLAGSAVGELF
TRBJ2-7 TRBV2 ASSVTGQLEQY
TRBJ1-2 TRBV5-3 ARSLDTGTAVNYGYT
TRBJ1-1 TRBV11-2 ASSPRTGENSEAF
TRBJ2-5 TRBV5-8 ASSSGRSTQETQY
TRBJ2-5 TRBV29-1 SVAGPGGTSGVQETQY
TRBJ2-1 TRBV30 AWSVGIQGAGQF
TRBJ1-2 TRBV4-1 ASSQDFFEGTGGAQGYT
TRBJ2-1 TRBV4-1 ASSQIPSGGSYNEQF
TRBJ2-2 TRBV7-9 ASSLAGNTGELF
TRBJ1-1 TRBV30 AWSVGGGTEAF
TRBJ2-1 TRBV10-1 ASSNRDRDPYNEQF
TRBJ2-5 TRBV27 ASRGSSTPDKETQY
TRBJ1-2 TRBV28 ASSSPSPRGGIGYT